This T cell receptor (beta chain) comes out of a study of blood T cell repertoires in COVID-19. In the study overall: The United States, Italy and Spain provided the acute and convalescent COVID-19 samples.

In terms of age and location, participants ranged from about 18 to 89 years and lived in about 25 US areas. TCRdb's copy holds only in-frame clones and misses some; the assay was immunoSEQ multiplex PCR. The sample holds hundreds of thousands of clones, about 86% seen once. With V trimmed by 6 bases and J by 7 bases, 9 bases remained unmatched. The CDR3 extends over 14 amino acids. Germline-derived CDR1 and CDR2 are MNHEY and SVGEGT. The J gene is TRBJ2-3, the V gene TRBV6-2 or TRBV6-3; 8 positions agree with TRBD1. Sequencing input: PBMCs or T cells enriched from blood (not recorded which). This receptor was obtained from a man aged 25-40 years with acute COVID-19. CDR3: CASSPIQGVNTQYF. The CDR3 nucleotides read TGTGCCAGCAGCCCAATACAGGGGGTAAATACGCAGTATTTT.